This T cell receptor beta chain was documented in a study of identical twins. Looked up from germline, CDR1 is PRHDT and CDR2 is FYEKMQ (reference sequence). There are 18 residues in the CDR3. MiXCR, applied by TCRdb to the 5' RACE reads, yields one record per CDR3 protein. The sample consists of 400,000 to 550,000 distinct CDR3 sequences, 14% of them appearing once. Points on this clonotype: One end of the junction varies from germline; a read error may be responsible.

The same sample was also used in a study of yellow fever vaccine responses in identical twins.

The sample comprised CD4+ T cells sorted from blood. This rearrangement joins TRBV13 to TRBJ2-3, with TRBD2 matching 12 bases. The sequence derives from a woman between 18 and 29 years old in good health. For the CDR3, the DNA is TGTACCAGCTGTTTTAGGACTAGCGGGAACGGAGCGACAGATACGCAGTATTTT. Translation gives CTSCFRTSGNGATDTQYF.